Presented here are 27 T cell receptor beta chains from one specimen sequenced in a study of blood T cell repertoires in COVID-19. Generated by immunoSEQ multiplex PCR, the TCRdb table keeps only in-frame clones and is missing some. The sample lists roughly 55,000 clones, 65% to 80% occurring once. The sample taken for sequencing was peripheral blood. The origin of the receptors is a human donor with active or convalescent COVID-19. The donor label of this sample is uncertain.

This rearrangement joins TRBV11-3 to TRBJ2-1; TRBD1 matches 7 bases. CDR3 length: 15 amino acids. Germline V gives CDR1 SGHNT, CDR2 YENEEA. V trimming: 6 bases; J trimming: 2 bases; junction bases outside the gene matches: 7. The CDR3 sequence: CASSPDRATYNEQFF. The CDR3 region has the DNA TGTGCCAGCAGTCCTGACAGGGCCACCTACAATGAGCAGTTCTTC.

There are a few counts of this clone. CDR3 in amino acids: CASSDLEKWDRDYEQYF. The DNA for the CDR3 is TGTGCCAGCAGTGACTTGGAAAAGTGGGACAGGGACTACGAGCAGTACTTC. V is TRBV6-4 and J is TRBJ2-7; 9 nucleotides match TRBD1. The V gene's germline CDR1 is MRHNA and CDR2 SNTAGT. V was clipped by 1 base and J by 3 bases; unmatched bases: 10. This CDR3 has 17 residues.

The chain combines TRBV10-3 with TRBJ1-5, with 7 bases aligning to TRBD1. The J segment lost 4 bases and the V segment lost 6 bases, leaving 9 bases of the junction unmatched. Germline CDR1 ENHRY, CDR2 SYGVKD. The CDR3 extends over 15 amino acids. The CDR3, as DNA: TGTGCCATCAGGGAACGGGACAGCGAAAATCAGCCCCAGCATTTT. This gives the protein CAIRERDSENQPQHF.

The gene calls are TRBV3-1 (or the pseudogene TRBV3-2) and TRBJ2-1; D is uncertain. CDR3 length: 11 residues. Germline-derived CDR1 and CDR2 are LGHDT and YNNKEL (reference sequence). Trimming removed 8 bases at V and 6 bases at J, with 8 bases between. CDR3 region: CASRVGNEQFF. CDR3 DNA: TGTGCCAGCCGCGTCGGCAATGAGCAGTTCTTC.

A single count supports this clone. J is TRBJ2-1 and V is TRBV28; 7 nucleotides line up with TRBD2. Per germline, CDR1 MDHEN and CDR2 SYDVKM. V gave up 6 bases and J gave up 0 bases; unmatched junction bases: 8. The CDR3 extends over 16 amino acids. This CDR3 reads CASSVLAASSYNEQFF. CDR3 sequence (DNA): TGTGCCAGCAGCGTTCTAGCGGCAAGCTCCTACAATGAGCAGTTCTTC.

CDR3 sequence reads: CASSVDPGTNTGELFF. For the CDR3, the DNA is TGTGCCAGCAGCGTAGACCCAGGGACGAACACCGGGGAGCTGTTTTTT. The chain recombines TRBV9 with TRBJ2-2; D perhaps matches TRBD1 (5 bases). CDR3 size: 16 residues. Trimming took 0 bases from V and 0 from J, leaving 9 bases between them. The germline gives CDR1 SGDLS, CDR2 YYNGEE.

This clone was recorded a few times. The V gene is TRBV7-9, the J gene TRBJ1-5; D might be TRBD1 (5 bases). The germline V gene encodes CDR1 SEHNR and CDR2 FQNEAQ (reference sequence). This CDR3 comprises 14 residues. V gave up 4 bases and J gave up 3 bases, with 10 bases separating them. In nucleotides, the CDR3 is TGTGCCAGCAGCTCTGGGACTCTCAATCAGCCCCAGCATTTT. This codes for CASSSGTLNQPQHF.

A remark on this clone: In the same sample, other DNA sequences code for this CDR3. The chain carries TRBV24-1 and TRBJ2-3; D possibly corresponds to TRBD2 (5 bases). The germline CDR1 and CDR2 sequences are KGHDR and SFDVKD. CDR3 length: 13 amino acids. The CDR3 sequence is CAIREGLGDTQYF. CDR3 DNA sequence: TGTGCTATCCGGGAAGGCCTCGGGGATACGCAGTATTTT.

This sequence joins TRBV18 and TRBJ2-1; 9 bases are a match to TRBD2. From germline, CDR1 is KGHSH and CDR2 LQKENI. This CDR3 region has 18 residues. The trim removed 4 bases at V and 6 bases at J, leaving 16 bases unmatched. The DNA of the CDR3 is TGTGCCAGCTCACTGACCCCCTCCGGGGCGGGAGGGCCCAATGAGCAGTTCTTC. Its translation is CASSLTPSGAGGPNEQFF.

The chain has TRBV11-3 and TRBJ2-7, with 8 bases identical to TRBD2. Germline assignment: CDR1 SGHNT and CDR2 YENEEA. V lost 1 base and J lost 3; bases outside the gene matches: 11. The CDR3 is 17 residues long. CDR3 DNA sequence: TGTGCCAGCAGCTTAGGTGGTGTGGGAAGCGGGGGCTACGAGCAGTACTTC. Its translation: CASSLGGVGSGGYEQYF.

The chain couples TRBV7-9 to TRBJ2-7, with 8 bases aligning to TRBD2. J lost 2 bases, V lost 3 bases, and 6 bases had no gene match. This CDR3 is built from 15 residues. In germline, CDR1 is SEHNR, CDR2 FQNEAQ (reference sequence). CDR3 loop: CASSFRGGGTYEQYF. The CDR3 nucleotides read TGTGCCAGCAGCTTTCGGGGGGGAGGGACCTACGAGCAGTACTTC.

J is TRBJ1-4 and V is TRBV5-1; 8 positions match TRBD1. Trimming took 4 bases from V and 8 from J; bases not matched to a gene: 7. The CDR3 totals 14 residues. Germline V gene sequence: CDR1 SGHRS, CDR2 YFSETQ. CDR3 protein: CASSLQGGREKLFF. CDR3 nucleotide sequence: TGCGCCAGCAGCCTACAGGGGGGTCGGGAAAAACTGTTTTTT.

V is TRBV7-9 and J is TRBJ1-2; no firm D call. CDR3 length: 11 residues. V was cut by 6 bases and J by 8 bases, with 10 bases left in between. The germline V gene has CDR1 SEHNR and CDR2 FQNEAQ (reference sequence). CDR3 nucleotide sequence: TGTGCCAGCAGTTCCCCTTCGGGCTACACCTTC. Translating it yields CASSSPSGYTF.

This chain uses TRBV9 with TRBJ2-1; a weak D match, TRBD1 (6 bases). Germline loops: CDR1 SGDLS, CDR2 YYNGEE. CDR3 length: 16 amino acids. Trimming removed 2 bases from V and 4 bases from J, with 16 bases in between. CDR3 DNA sequence: TGTGCCAGCAGCGTCCTCTGGGCAGGGGATTACAATGAGCAGTTCTTC. Protein sequence: CASSVLWAGDYNEQFF.

This clone was recorded a few times. The rearrangement uses TRBV10-3 and TRBJ2-2; D unresolved. Germline V gene lookup returns CDR1 ENHRY and CDR2 SYGVKD. The ends were cut back, 7 bases at V and 2 bases at J, with 11 bases in the middle. The CDR3 consists of 14 residues. The CDR3 spells CAIITPTNTGELFF. The CDR3 bases are TGTGCCATCATAACTCCTACCAACACCGGGGAGCTGTTTTTT.

The chain carries TRBV11-3 and TRBJ1-1; 9 bases agree with TRBD1. With V trimmed by 5 bases and J by 5 bases, 6 bases remained unmatched. This CDR3 comprises 14 residues. Germline V lookup: CDR1 SGHNT, CDR2 YENEEA. The CDR3 is CASSRTGARTEAFF. DNA of the CDR3: TGTGCCAGCAGCCGGACAGGGGCGCGGACTGAAGCTTTCTTT.

The rearrangement joins TRBV2 to TRBJ1-5; D perhaps matches TRBD1 (5 bases). Germline CDR1 and CDR2: SNHLY and FYNNEI. Between the trimmed V and J ends, which lost 8 bases and 4 bases, there was a span of 12 bases. The CDR3 covers 13 residues. CDR3 sequence: CASGGTPNQPQHF. The CDR3 DNA reads TGTGCCAGCGGGGGGACCCCTAATCAGCCCCAGCATTTT.

This clone was seen a few times. The V gene is TRBV28, the J gene TRBJ1-5, with no clear D. Trimming took off 5 bases at V and 7 bases at J, with 12 bases between the two ends. Germline-derived CDR1 and CDR2 are MDHEN and SYDVKM. CDR3 length equals 13 residues. Here the CDR3 DNA reads TGTGCCAGCAGTGGAGGTGTCTTGCAGCCCCAGCATTTT. Protein: CASSGGVLQPQHF.

V and J are TRBV6-4 and TRBJ1-2; 9 bases align to TRBD1. Germline values: CDR1 MRHNA, CDR2 SNTAGT. Trimming at V came to 7 bases and at J to 0 bases, leaving 6 bases not matched to a gene. The CDR3 extends over 15 amino acids. For the CDR3, the DNA is TGTGCCAGCACCCCGGGGACAGGGTCTAACTATGGCTACACCTTC. Protein: CASTPGTGSNYGYTF.

The chain combines TRBV18 with TRBJ1-4; the D gene is possibly TRBD1 (5 bases). The germline V and J ends were trimmed by 2 bases and 4 bases, with 11 bases remaining between them. There are 15 residues in the CDR3. In germline, CDR1 is KGHSH, CDR2 LQKENI. The CDR3 DNA follows: TGTGCCAGCTCACCAAAGACAGCCTTTAATGAAAAACTGTTTTTT. The encoded protein is CASSPKTAFNEKLFF.

CDR3 amino acids: CASPGYEQYF. In DNA, the CDR3 is TGTGCCAGTCCAGGCTACGAGCAGTACTTC. The chain recombines TRBV21-1 with TRBJ2-7; TRBD1 is taken as the D call from the table, unchecked against the DNA. TRBV21-1 is a recognized pseudogene. This CDR3 is built from 10 residues.

This clone was recorded only once. The V gene is TRBV5-1, the J gene TRBJ2-5; 7 nucleotides match TRBD1. CDR1 SGHRS and CDR2 YFSETQ come from the germline V gene. Trimming took 5 bases from V and 5 from J; bases not matched to a gene: 12. This CDR3 has 15 residues. The CDR3 sequence: CASRSTGTEGETQYF. The DNA for the CDR3 is TGCGCCAGCAGATCTACCGGGACAGAAGGGGAGACCCAGTACTTC.

This chain uses TRBV6-5 with TRBJ1-6, with 7 nucleotides matching TRBD1. The CDR3 runs 15 residues. V gave up 2 bases and J gave up 7 bases; unmatched junction bases: 5. CDR1 and CDR2 from the germline V gene are MNHEY and SVGAGI. The CDR3 DNA reads TGTGCCAGCAGTTACGCGGGACAGCTCAATTCACCCCTCCACTTT. This translates into CASSYAGQLNSPLHF.

This rearrangement joins TRBV7-2 to TRBJ2-6, with D perhaps TRBD1 (6 bases). CDR1 SGHTA and CDR2 FQGNSA come from the germline V gene. This CDR3 has 17 amino acids. V lost 5 bases and J lost 2, with 16 bases in between. CDR3: CASSLDPGAPGANVLTF. The CDR3 nucleotides read TGTGCCAGCAGCCTCGACCCAGGGGCGCCTGGGGCCAACGTCCTGACTTTC.

J is TRBJ2-5 and V is TRBV7-9, with a possible D match to TRBD1 (6 bases). Germline values: CDR1 SEHNR, CDR2 FQNEAQ (reference sequence). Between the trimmed V and J ends, which lost 8 bases and 7 bases, there was a span of 26 bases. CDR3 length: 16 amino acids. In DNA form, the CDR3 reads TGTGCCAGCCTCACTGCCGGGACAAATGGCCAGGGGACCCAGTACTTC. Protein product: CASLTAGTNGQGTQYF. The full variable domain, completed using reference TRBV7-9 and TRBJ2-5, is DTGVSQNPRHKITKRGQNVTFRCDPISEHNRLYWYRQTLGQGPEFLTYFQNEAQLEKSRLLSDRFSAERPKGSFSTLEIQRTEQGDSAMYLCASLTAGTNGQGTQYFGPGTRLLVL.

V and J are TRBV2 and TRBJ1-6, with 7 bases identical to TRBD1. This CDR3 is built from 13 residues. J was trimmed by 3 bases and V by 10 bases; bases with no gene match: 3. Germline loops: CDR1 SNHLY, CDR2 FYNNEI. Here the CDR3 DNA reads TGTGCCACCGGGACAGACTATAATTCACCCCTCCACTTT. Its translation: CATGTDYNSPLHF.

The chain links TRBV5-1 to TRBJ2-2, with a tentative D call TRBD2 (6 bases). This CDR3 spans 15 amino acids. Germline V gene sequence: CDR1 SGHRS, CDR2 YFSETQ. Trimming took off 4 bases at V and 5 bases at J, with 15 bases between the two ends. The chain's CDR3 is CASSDGTPGTGELFF. CDR3 DNA: TGCGCCAGCAGCGACGGGACTCCGGGTACCGGGGAGCTGTTTTTT.